This TCR beta chain comes out of a study of blood T cell repertoires in COVID-19. Study details: The study drew acute and convalescent COVID-19 samples from the United States, Italy and Spain. T cells, B-cell-depleted T cells, or PBMCs provided the cDNA or gDNA that served as material.

Authors' analysis steps: Amplified reference gene primers provided the basis for estimating nucleated cell counts. Sequencing used immunoSEQ multiplex PCR; TCRdb keeps in-frame clones, though not all of them. D and trimming were read from the DNA, whereas the V and J calls and clone size are those reported in that table. The sample shows 40,000 or so clones, about 70% of them seen only once. CDR1 is KGHSH, CDR2 LQKENI, per germline. The J segment lost 2 bases and the V segment lost 3 bases, leaving 10 bases of the junction unmatched. This CDR3 is built from 18 residues. This chain uses TRBV18 with TRBJ2-5; TRBD2 aligns across 12 bases. The material sequenced was peripheral blood. The TCR originated in a man older than 75 with acute or convalescent COVID-19. CDR3 sequence: CASSPPGLAGPAQETQYF. The CDR3 nucleotides read TGTGCCAGCTCACCTCCGGGACTAGCGGGCCCGGCTCAAGAGACCCAGTACTTC.